This T cell receptor beta chain emerged from a study of metastatic and nonmetastatic thyroid tumors. For the study at large: Repertoire comparisons spanned blood and tumor or nodule tissue from malignant and benign thyroid patients.

Per the original methods: Variation in CDR3 across clinicopathological groups served as the basis for constructing a distant-metastasis classifier in papillary thyroid cancer. Via MiXCR, TCRdb re-called the PCR reads. TCRdb's processing, not the authors' own work, is the source of the V and J calls. The sample lists some 93,000 clones, approximately 12% occurring once. The V and J ends lost 1 base and 3 bases respectively, with 9 bases between them. Germline V gene lookup returns CDR1 LGHDT and CDR2 YNNKEL (reference sequence). There are 14 residues in the CDR3. Before thyroid surgery, none of the patients had received any treatment. This clone came up many times. Its antigen is not identified. Study results and caveats: Malignant thyroid tumors reportedly had TCR beta diversity that was significantly higher than in benign nodules, in blood and tumor.

The receptor was isolated from a female donor with papillary thyroid cancer or a benign thyroid nodule (not recorded which). Some clones in this sample may be carry-over from other donors' samples. The V call is TRBV3-1, the J call TRBJ2-5, with D unresolved. The specimen was blood. CDR3 amino acids: CASSQATREETQYF. The CDR3, as DNA: TGTGCCAGCAGCCAAGCCACAAGAGAAGAGACCCAGTACTTC.